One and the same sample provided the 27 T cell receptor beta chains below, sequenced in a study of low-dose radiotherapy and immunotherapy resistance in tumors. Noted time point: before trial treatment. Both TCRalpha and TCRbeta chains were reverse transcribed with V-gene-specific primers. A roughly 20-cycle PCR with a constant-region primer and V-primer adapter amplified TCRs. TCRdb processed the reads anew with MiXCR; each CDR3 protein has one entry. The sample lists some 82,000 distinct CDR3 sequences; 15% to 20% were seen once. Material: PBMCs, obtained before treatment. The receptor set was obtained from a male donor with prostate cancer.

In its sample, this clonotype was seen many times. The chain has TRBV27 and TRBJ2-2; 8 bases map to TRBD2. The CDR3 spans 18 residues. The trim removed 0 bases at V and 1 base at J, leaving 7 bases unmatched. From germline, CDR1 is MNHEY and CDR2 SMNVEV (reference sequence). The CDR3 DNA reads TGTGCCAGCAGTTTATCGATGGGGCTAGCGGGGAACACCGGGGAGCTGTTTTTT. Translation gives CASSLSMGLAGNTGELFF.

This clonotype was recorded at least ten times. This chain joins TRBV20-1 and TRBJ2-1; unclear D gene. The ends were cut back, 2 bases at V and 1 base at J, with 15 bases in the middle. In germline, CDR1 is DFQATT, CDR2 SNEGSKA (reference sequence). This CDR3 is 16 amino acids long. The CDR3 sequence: CSARPSRRISYNEQFF. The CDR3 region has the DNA TGCAGTGCTAGACCCTCCCGACGGATTTCCTACAATGAGCAGTTCTTC.

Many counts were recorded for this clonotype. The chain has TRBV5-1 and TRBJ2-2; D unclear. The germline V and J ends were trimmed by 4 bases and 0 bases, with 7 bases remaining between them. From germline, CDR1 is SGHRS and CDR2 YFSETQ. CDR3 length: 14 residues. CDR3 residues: CASSENPNTGELFF. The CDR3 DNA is TGCGCCAGCAGCGAGAATCCGAACACCGGGGAGCTGTTTTTT.

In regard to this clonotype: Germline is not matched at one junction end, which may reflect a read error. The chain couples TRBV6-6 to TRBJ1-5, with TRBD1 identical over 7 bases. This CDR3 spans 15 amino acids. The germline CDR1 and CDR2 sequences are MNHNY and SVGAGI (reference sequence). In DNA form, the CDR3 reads TGTGCCAGCTACCACGACAGGGACCCCTATCAGCCCCATCATTTT. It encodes CASYHDRDPYQPHHF.

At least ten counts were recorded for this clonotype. The CDR3 nucleotides read TGCGCCAGCAGCCAAGATTTGGCAGGTCTCAACTACACCTTC. Translated: CASSQDLAGLNYTF. The chain recombines TRBV4-3 with TRBJ1-2, with D unresolved. This CDR3 contains 14 residues. Trimming pared 0 bases from V and 10 bases from J, leaving 15 bases between. CDR1 and CDR2 from the germline V gene are LGHNA and YSLEER.

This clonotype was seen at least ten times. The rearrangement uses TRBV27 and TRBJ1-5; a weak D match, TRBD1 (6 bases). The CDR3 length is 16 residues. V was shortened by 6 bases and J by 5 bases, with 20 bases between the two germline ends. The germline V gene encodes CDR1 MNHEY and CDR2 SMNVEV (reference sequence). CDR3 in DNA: TGTGCCAGCAGGGGCACCTTTGGGGGCCGGCATCAGCCCCAGCATTTT. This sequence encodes CASRGTFGGRHQPQHF.

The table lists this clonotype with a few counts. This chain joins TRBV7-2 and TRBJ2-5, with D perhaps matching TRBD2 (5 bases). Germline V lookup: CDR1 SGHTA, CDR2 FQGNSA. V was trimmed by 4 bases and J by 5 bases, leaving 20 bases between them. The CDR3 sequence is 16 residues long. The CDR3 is CASSSFGVASGETQYF. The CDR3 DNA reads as TGTGCCAGCAGCTCTTTCGGGGTGGCCTCGGGGGAGACCCAGTACTTC. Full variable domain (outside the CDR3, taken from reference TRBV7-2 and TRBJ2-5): GAGVSQSPSNKVTEKGKDVELRCDPISGHTALYWYRQSLGQGLEFLIYFQGNSAPDKSGLPSDRFSAERTGGSVSTLTIQRTQQEDSAVYLCASSSFGVASGETQYFGPGTRLLVL.

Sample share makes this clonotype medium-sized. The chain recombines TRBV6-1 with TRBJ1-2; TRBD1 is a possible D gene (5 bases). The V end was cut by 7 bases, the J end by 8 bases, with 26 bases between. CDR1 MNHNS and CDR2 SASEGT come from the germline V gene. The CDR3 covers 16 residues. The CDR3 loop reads CASTFRGETLTGGYTF. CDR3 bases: TGTGCCAGCACCTTCCGGGGCGAAACACTAACTGGGGGCTACACCTTC.

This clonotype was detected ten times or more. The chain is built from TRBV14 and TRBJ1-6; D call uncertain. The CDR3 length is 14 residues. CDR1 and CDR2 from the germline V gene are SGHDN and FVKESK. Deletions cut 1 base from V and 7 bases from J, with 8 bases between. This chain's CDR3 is CASSQVYGNSPLHF. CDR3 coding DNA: TGTGCCAGCAGCCAAGTTTACGGGAATTCACCCCTCCACTTT.

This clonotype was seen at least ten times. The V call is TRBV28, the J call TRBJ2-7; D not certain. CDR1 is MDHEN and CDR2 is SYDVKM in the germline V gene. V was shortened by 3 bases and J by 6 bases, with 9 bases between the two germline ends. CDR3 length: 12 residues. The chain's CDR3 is CASSFYGSEQYF. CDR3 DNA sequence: TGTGCCAGCAGTTTTTACGGGTCCGAGCAGTACTTC.

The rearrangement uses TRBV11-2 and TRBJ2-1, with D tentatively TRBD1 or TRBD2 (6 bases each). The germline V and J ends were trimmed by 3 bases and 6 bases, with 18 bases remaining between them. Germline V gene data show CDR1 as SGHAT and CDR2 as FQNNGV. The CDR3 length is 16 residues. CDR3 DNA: TGTGCCAGCAGCTTGGCCTGGGGGGCCGAAACCAATGAGCAGTTCTTC. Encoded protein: CASSLAWGAETNEQFF.

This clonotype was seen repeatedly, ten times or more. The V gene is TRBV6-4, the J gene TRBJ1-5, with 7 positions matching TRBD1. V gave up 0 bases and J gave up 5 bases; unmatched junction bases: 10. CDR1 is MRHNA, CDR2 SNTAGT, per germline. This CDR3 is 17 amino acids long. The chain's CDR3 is CASSDSSGTVVHQPQHF. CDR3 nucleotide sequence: TGTGCCAGCAGTGACTCGTCCGGGACAGTAGTACATCAGCCCCAGCATTTT.

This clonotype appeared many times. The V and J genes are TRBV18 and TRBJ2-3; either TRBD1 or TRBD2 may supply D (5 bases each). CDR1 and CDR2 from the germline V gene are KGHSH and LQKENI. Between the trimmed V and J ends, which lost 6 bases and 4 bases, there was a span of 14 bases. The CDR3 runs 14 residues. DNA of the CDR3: TGTGCCAGCTCCACCCGGGACGGGCCAGATACGCAGTATTTT. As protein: CASSTRDGPDTQYF.

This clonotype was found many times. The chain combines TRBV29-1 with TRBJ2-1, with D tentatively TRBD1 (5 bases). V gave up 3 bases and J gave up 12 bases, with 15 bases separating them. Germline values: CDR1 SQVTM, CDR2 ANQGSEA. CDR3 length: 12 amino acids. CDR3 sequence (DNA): TGCAGCGTTGATCTATACAGGTCGGGGCAGTTCTTC. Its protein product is CSVDLYRSGQFF.

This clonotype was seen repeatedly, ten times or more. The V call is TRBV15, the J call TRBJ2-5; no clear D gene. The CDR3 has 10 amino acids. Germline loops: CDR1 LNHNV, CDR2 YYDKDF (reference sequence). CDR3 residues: CPSGQETQYF. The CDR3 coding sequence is TGTCCGTCAGGCCAAGAGACCCAGTACTTC.

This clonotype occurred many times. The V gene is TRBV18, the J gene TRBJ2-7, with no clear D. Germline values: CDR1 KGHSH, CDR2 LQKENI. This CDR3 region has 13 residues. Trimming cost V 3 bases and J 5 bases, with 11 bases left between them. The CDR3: CASSPQNGNEQYF. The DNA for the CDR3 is TGTGCCAGCTCACCCCAAAATGGGAACGAGCAGTACTTC. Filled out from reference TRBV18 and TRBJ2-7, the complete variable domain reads NAGVMQNPRHLVRRRGQEARLRCSPMKGHSHVYWYRQLPEEGLKFMVYLQKENIIDESGMPKERFSAEFPKEGPSILRIQQVVRGDSAAYFCASSPQNGNEQYFGPGTRLTVT.

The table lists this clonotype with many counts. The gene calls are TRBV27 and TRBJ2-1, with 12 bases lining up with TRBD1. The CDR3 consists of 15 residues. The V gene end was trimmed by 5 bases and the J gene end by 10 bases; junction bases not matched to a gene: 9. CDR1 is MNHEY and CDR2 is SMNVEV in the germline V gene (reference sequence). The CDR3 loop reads CASSLGQGAVSEQFF. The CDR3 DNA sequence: TGTGCCAGCAGTCTGGGACAGGGGGCAGTCAGCGAGCAGTTCTTC.

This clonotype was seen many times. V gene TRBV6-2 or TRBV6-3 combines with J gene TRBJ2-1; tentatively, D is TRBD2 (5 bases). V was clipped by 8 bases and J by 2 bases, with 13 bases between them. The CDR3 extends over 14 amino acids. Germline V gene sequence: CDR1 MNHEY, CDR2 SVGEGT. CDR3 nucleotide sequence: TGTGCCAGCCGATGGACTTCCCCCTACAATGAGCAGTTCTTC. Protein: CASRWTSPYNEQFF.

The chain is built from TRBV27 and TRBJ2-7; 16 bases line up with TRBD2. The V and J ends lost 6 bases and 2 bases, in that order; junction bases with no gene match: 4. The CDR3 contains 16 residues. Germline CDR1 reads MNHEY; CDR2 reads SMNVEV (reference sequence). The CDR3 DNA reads TGTGCCAGCAGGCCGGGACTAGCGGGAGGGCCCTACGAGCAGTACTTC. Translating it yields CASRPGLAGGPYEQYF.

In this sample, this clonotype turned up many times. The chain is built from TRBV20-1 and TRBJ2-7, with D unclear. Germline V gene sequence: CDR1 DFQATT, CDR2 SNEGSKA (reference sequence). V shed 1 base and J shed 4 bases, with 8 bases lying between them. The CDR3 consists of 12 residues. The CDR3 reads CSARVNSYEQYF. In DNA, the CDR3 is TGCAGTGCTAGAGTGAACAGTTACGAGCAGTACTTC.

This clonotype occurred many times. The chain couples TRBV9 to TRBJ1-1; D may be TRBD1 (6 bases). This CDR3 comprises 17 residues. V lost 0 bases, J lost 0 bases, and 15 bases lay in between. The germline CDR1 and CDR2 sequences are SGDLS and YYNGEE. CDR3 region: CASSVDTGGGMNTEAFF. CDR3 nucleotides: TGTGCCAGCAGCGTAGATACTGGGGGCGGCATGAACACTGAAGCTTTCTTT.

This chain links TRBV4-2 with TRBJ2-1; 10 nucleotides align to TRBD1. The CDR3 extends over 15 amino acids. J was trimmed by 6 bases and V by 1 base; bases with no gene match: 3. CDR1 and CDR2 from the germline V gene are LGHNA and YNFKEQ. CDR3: CASSQGTGGGNEQFF. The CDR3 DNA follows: TGTGCCAGCAGCCAAGGGACAGGGGGGGGCAATGAGCAGTTCTTC.

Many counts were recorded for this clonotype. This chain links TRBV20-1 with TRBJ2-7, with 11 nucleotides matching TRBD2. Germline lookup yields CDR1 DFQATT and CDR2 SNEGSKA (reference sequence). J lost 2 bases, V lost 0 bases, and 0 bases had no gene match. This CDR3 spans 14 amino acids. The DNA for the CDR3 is TGCAGTGCTAGAGATAGCGGGAGGGCCTACGAGCAGTACTTC. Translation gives CSARDSGRAYEQYF.

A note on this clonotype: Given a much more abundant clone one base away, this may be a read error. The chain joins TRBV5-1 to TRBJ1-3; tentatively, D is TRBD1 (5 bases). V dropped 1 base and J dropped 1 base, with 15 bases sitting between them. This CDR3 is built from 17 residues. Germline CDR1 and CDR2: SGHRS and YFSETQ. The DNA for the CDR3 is TGCGCCAGCAGCTTGACAGGACTCATCGGATCTGGAAACACCATATATTTT. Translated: CASSLTGLIGSGNTIYF.

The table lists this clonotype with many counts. This CDR3 is CASSDRGLYSNQPQHF. CDR3 coding DNA: TGTGCCAGCAGTGACCGGGGACTCTATAGCAATCAGCCCCAGCATTTT. The chain has TRBV6-2 or TRBV6-3 and TRBJ1-5; D perhaps matches TRBD1 (5 bases). Germline V gene lookup returns CDR1 MNHEY and CDR2 SVGEGT. V dropped 5 bases and J dropped 0 bases, with 14 bases sitting between them. The CDR3 loop spans 16 amino acids.

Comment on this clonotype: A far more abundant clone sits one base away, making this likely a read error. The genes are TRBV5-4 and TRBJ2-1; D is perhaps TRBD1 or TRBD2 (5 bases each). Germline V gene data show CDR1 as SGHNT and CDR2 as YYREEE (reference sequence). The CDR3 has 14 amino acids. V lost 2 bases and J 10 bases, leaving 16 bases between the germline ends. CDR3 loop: CASSFTGPRDEQFF. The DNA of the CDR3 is TGTGCCAGCAGCTTCACGGGTCCTCGGGACGAGCAGTTCTTC.

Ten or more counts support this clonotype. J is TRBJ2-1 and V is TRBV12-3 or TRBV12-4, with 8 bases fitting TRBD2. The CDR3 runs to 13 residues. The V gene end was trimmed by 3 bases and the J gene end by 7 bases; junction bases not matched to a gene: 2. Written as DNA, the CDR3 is TGTGCCAGCAGTTTTCCGGGGGGGAATGAGCAGTTCTTC. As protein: CASSFPGGNEQFF.